These T cell receptor beta chains were read from a single sample in a study of spatial heterogeneity in lung cancer. From the 5' RACE reads, TCRdb called clonotypes with MiXCR, one entry per CDR3 protein. The repertoire has around 9,300 distinct CDR3 sequences, 5% to 6.5% of them found once; the top ten carry about 31%. The source was lung tumor tissue, collected at surgery. All receptors come from a male donor with early-stage non-small cell lung cancer. CDR3s include the opening cysteine and the closing phenylalanine or tryptophan. The D gene is left open where the match is weak. Rows may omit the clone size; those that give it use once, few, many or a size class.

D gene,J gene,CDR3 length,clone size,V gene,CDR3 DNA,CDR3 protein
NA,TRBJ1-6,13,many,TRBV2,TGTGCCAGCACCAGCTGGGGAGGGACGCCCCTCCACTTT,CASTSWGGTPLHF
TRBD2,TRBJ2-3,17,NA,TRBV13,TGTGCCAGCAGCCTGGGACTAGCGGGGGGGTTCGGGGATACGCAGTATTTT,CASSLGLAGGFGDTQYF
NA,TRBJ1-2,12,many,TRBV12-3/TRBV12-4,TGTGCCAGCAGCCCGCCAGGGAGGGACGAGACCTTC,CASSPPGRDETF
TRBD1,TRBJ2-4,19,many,TRBV7-8,TGTGCCAGCAGCCATGGGACAGGGGGCGTTCTTAGGGCCAAAAACATTCAGTACTTC,CASSHGTGGVLRAKNIQYF
NA,TRBJ2-2,14,NA,TRBV12-3/TRBV12-4,TGTGCCAGCAGTCCAGGACGAACGGCCGGGGAGCTGTTTTTT,CASSPGRTAGELFF
TRBD2,TRBJ2-2,15,many,TRBV4-2,TGTGCCAGCAGCCGGCGTTTTAGCGGGCCCGGGGAGCTGTTTTTT,CASSRRFSGPGELFF
NA,TRBJ1-3,12,many,TRBV28,TGTGCCAGCATTAACACTGGAAACACCATATATTTT,CASINTGNTIYF
NA,TRBJ1-4,13,many,TRBV4-1,TGCGCCAGCAGTACTACAGGAAATGAAAAACTGTTTTTT,CASSTTGNEKLFF
NA,TRBJ1-3,16,many,TRBV6-5,TGTGCCAGCAGTTCCCCGGGTTTTCTCTCTGGAAACACCATATATTTT,CASSSPGFLSGNTIYF
NA,TRBJ1-5,13,few,TRBV12-5,TGTGCTAGTGGTTCAACCCAGAATCAGCCCCAGCATTTT,CASGSTQNQPQHF
NA,TRBJ2-5,14,many,TRBV4-3,TGCGCCAGCAGCCAAGACAGCTACCAAGAGACCCAGTACTTC,CASSQDSYQETQYF
NA,TRBJ2-7,14,many,TRBV24-1,TGTGCCACCAGTGATTTCCGGAACCCCTACGAGCAGTACTTC,CATSDFRNPYEQYF
NA,TRBJ2-7,14,many,TRBV6-2/TRBV6-3,TGTGCCAGCAGTAACCGTCCAGGGCTGGTCGAGCAGTACTTC,CASSNRPGLVEQYF
NA,TRBJ2-7,13,many,TRBV5-1,TGCGCCAGCAGCTCAGGACCTCTCTACGAGCAGTACTTC,CASSSGPLYEQYF
NA,TRBJ2-5,15,NA,TRBV25-1,TGTGCCAGCAGTGAATTGGGGCATACCCAAGAGACCCAGTACTTC,CASSELGHTQETQYF
NA,TRBJ1-1,11,medium-sized,TRBV3-1,TGTGCCAGCAGCCAAGCGGGCAGGACTTTCTTT,CASSQAGRTFF
NA,TRBJ1-1,16,many,TRBV5-1,TGCGCCAGCCAAGCTAATGGGGACTTCACGAACACTGAAGCTTTCTTT,CASQANGDFTNTEAFF
NA,TRBJ2-2,11,few,TRBV3-1,TGTGCCAGCAGCCAATCCGGGGAGCTGTTTTTT,CASSQSGELFF
TRBD1,TRBJ1-1,14,few,TRBV5-4,TGTGCCAGCAGCCAAGGACAGGGCCCTAGGGGAGCTTTCTTT,CASSQGQGPRGAFF
NA,TRBJ1-2,12,NA,TRBV15,TGTGCCACCAGCAGAGGGACCTATGGCTACACCTTC,CATSRGTYGYTF
TRBD2,TRBJ2-2,16,many,TRBV27,TGTGCCAGCAGTTCTAGGCGGGGGTCGAACACCGGGGAGCTGTTTTTT,CASSSRRGSNTGELFF
TRBD2,TRBJ2-5,16,many,TRBV7-9,TGTGCCAGCAGCTTAGCGGGGCTAGCGGGCCAAGAGACCCAGTACTTC,CASSLAGLAGQETQYF
NA,TRBJ2-5,13,NA,TRBV12-3/TRBV12-4,TGTGCCAGCCTGGGGACAATGGAAGAGACCCAGTACTTC,CASLGTMEETQYF
NA,TRBJ1-3,19,many,TRBV4-3,TGCGCCAGCAGCCAAGCGTTTGGCCCTTGGACAGCCTCTGGAAACACCATATATTTT,CASSQAFGPWTASGNTIYF
NA,TRBJ2-2,13,many,TRBV6-4,TGTGCCAGCAGTGACGGGGACACCGGGGAGCTGTTTTTT,CASSDGDTGELFF
NA,TRBJ1-2,15,many,TRBV4-3,TGCGCCAGCAGCTACGGACAAGAAGTCTCTTCTGGCTACACCTTC,CASSYGQEVSSGYTF
NA,TRBJ2-2,16,many,TRBV7-2,TGTGCCAGCAGCTTAGCGCAAGGGAGGAGGGCCGGGGAGCTGTTTTTT,CASSLAQGRRAGELFF
NA,TRBJ2-2,16,many,TRBV12-3/TRBV12-4,TGTGCCAGCATCCCCCAAAGGAACTTGAACACCGGGGAGCTGTTTTTT,CASIPQRNLNTGELFF
NA,TRBJ1-2,14,many,TRBV18,TGTGCCAGCTCACCACCGCAGGGCCTCTATGGCTACACCTTC,CASSPPQGLYGYTF
TRBD1,TRBJ1-2,14,many,TRBV28,TGTGCCAGCAGTTTAGCGGACAGGGCTAGTGGCTACACCTTC,CASSLADRASGYTF
NA,TRBJ1-3,15,medium-sized,TRBV5-5,TGTGCCAGCAGCGCGGGACAAGACTCTGGAAACACCATATATTTT,CASSAGQDSGNTIYF
NA,TRBJ1-5,15,few,TRBV4-2,TGTGCCAGCAGCCAAGAACAGTATAGCAATCAGCCCCAGCATTTT,CASSQEQYSNQPQHF
NA,TRBJ1-5,12,many,TRBV20-1,TGCAGTGTTCGGACGGCGAATCAGCCCCAGCATTTT,CSVRTANQPQHF
NA,TRBJ1-2,15,many,TRBV7-8,TGTGCCAGCGGGGTGCCGAGGGATGCTTTGTATGGCTACACCTTC,CASGVPRDALYGYTF
NA,TRBJ1-1,16,medium-sized,TRBV12-3/TRBV12-4,TGTGCCAGCAGTTTGCTTCTAAGGGGTTTGAACACTGAAGCTTTCTTT,CASSLLLRGLNTEAFF
TRBD2,TRBJ2-7,16,few,TRBV24-1,TGTGCCACCTCGGGACTAGCGGGGGATTCCCTCGACGAGCAGTACTTC,CATSGLAGDSLDEQYF
NA,TRBJ1-5,14,medium-sized,TRBV7-2,TGTGCCAGCAGCTTAGGGGCAGGGAATCAGCCCCAGCATTTT,CASSLGAGNQPQHF
NA,TRBJ1-5,16,few,TRBV24-1,TGTGCCACCAGTTCGGGGCAGGGTGGTAGCAATCAGCCCCAGCATTTT,CATSSGQGGSNQPQHF
NA,TRBJ2-7,15,medium-sized,TRBV7-9,TGTGCCAGCAGCTCCACGCCATCAGCCACCTACGAGCAGTACTTC,CASSSTPSATYEQYF
NA,TRBJ2-7,13,many,TRBV20-1,TGCAGTGCTAGAGAACGGCTCTCCTACGAGCAGTACTTC,CSARERLSYEQYF
NA,TRBJ1-2,15,medium-sized,TRBV28,TGTGCCAGCGAAATAGCGGAGGGAGGGGGAGGTGGCTACACCTTC,CASEIAEGGGGGYTF
NA,TRBJ1-2,13,medium-sized,TRBV11-2,TGTGCCAGCAGCTTGGAGGGGGGCTATGGCTACACCTTC,CASSLEGGYGYTF
NA,TRBJ1-1,13,NA,TRBV6-6,TGTGCCAGCACCCCACAGGGTTCCCCTGAAGCTTTCTTT,CASTPQGSPEAFF
NA,TRBJ1-5,13,many,TRBV12-3/TRBV12-4,TGTGCCAGCAGTTGGGCAGGAGATCAGCCCCAGCATTTT,CASSWAGDQPQHF
NA,TRBJ1-1,14,NA,TRBV12-3/TRBV12-4,TGTGCCAGCAGTTTAGTCCATCGGAACACTGAAGCTTTCTTT,CASSLVHRNTEAFF
TRBD2,TRBJ2-2,15,medium-sized,TRBV9,TGTGCCAGCGGAAAGACTAGCGGGGGGACCGGGGAGCTGTTTTTT,CASGKTSGGTGELFF
TRBD2,TRBJ2-7,15,NA,TRBV11-2,TGTGCCAGCAGCTTAGGTAGCGGGGGGGCGGGGGAGCAGTACTTC,CASSLGSGGAGEQYF
NA,TRBJ1-3,11,many,TRBV6-2/TRBV6-3,TGTGCCAGCAGTTATGCGAAGACCATATATTTT,CASSYAKTIYF
TRBD2,TRBJ2-1,15,few,TRBV30,TGTGCCTGGAGTGTAGGAGCGGGGGGGCCCAATGAGCAGTTCTTC,CAWSVGAGGPNEQFF